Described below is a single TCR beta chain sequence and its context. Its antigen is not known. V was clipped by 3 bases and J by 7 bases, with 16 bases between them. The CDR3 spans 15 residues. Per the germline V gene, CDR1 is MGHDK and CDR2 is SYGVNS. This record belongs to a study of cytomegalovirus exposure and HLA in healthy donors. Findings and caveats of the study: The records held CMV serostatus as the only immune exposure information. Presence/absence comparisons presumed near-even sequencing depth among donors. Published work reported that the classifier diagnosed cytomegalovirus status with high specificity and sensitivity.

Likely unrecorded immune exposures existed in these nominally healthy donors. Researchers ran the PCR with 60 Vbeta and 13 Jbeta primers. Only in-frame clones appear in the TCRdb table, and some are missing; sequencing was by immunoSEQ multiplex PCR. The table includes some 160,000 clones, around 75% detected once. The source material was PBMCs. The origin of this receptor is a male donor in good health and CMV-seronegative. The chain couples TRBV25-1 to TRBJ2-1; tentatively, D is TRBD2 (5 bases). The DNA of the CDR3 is TGTGCCAGCAGTGATACATTGAGGAGGACTAATGAGCAGTTCTTC. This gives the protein CASSDTLRRTNEQFF. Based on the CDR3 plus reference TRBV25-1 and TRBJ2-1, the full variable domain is EADIYQTPRYLVIGTGKKITLECSQTMGHDKMYWYQQDPGMELHLIHYSYGVNSTEKGDLSSESTVSRIRTEHFPLTLESARPSHTSQYLCASSDTLRRTNEQFFGPGTRLTVL.